Reported below is one T cell receptor beta chain. Its antigen remains unidentified. Clones were sequenced by immunoSEQ multiplex PCR, and TCRdb holds only the in-frame ones, with some missing. The sample lists tens of thousands of clones, approximately 80% seen once, with approximately 2% in the top ten. These data belong to a study of OX40 agonist ivuxolimab in advanced cancers. Study conclusions and caveats: In a subset of nonresponders, normalized T-cell clonal expansion was also low. In the 0.1 to 3.0 mg/kg range, CD4+ and CD8+ blood T cells had expanded clonally by week 6.

This CDR3 comprises 17 residues. Looked up from germline, CDR1 is GTSNPN and CDR2 is SVGIG (reference sequence). V lost 4 bases, J lost 0 bases, and 9 bases stayed unmatched. The specimen comprised CD4+ or CD8+ T cells sorted from blood, sampled in a trial of the OX40 agonist ivuxolimab. This sequence was found in an adult with an advanced solid tumor such as melanoma, head and neck, liver or kidney cancer. This rearrangement joins TRBV30 to TRBJ2-4, with 10 nucleotides matching TRBD2. In DNA, the CDR3 is TGTGCCTGGAAAGACCGACTAGCGGGTTTAGCCAAAAACATTCAGTACTTC. Its protein product is CAWKDRLAGLAKNIQYF.